What follows are 22 T cell receptor beta chains derived from one specimen sequenced in a study of identical twins (dated by TCRdb to 2015 to 2016). The library was obtained by 5' RACE. TCRdb records Illumina HiSeq 2000 as the sequencer. Through fastp at Q25 and MiXCR, TCRdb rebuilt clones from the public reads, retaining in-frame beta chains. Each record represents a unique CDR3 protein, reported with the most common genes and DNA among its rows. The sample profile shows about 430,000 distinct CDR3 sequences; around 20% of them were found once. Approximately 12% of the sample comes from the top ten. The sequencing sample was made of naive T cells sorted from blood. Per the publication, the cell subset or site label means: cells isolated with a human naive T-cell isolation kit. The receptors originated from a man aged 45-65 years in good health.

V is TRBV7-2 and J is TRBJ2-2; D unclear. Trimming took 5 bases from V and 7 from J, leaving 11 bases between them. The germline gives CDR1 SGHTA, CDR2 FQGNSA. There are 13 residues in the CDR3. CDR3: CASSIVSIGELFF. CDR3 in DNA: TGTGCCAGCAGCATCGTTTCAATCGGGGAGCTGTTTTTT.

This clonotype was observed once. Just one base apart from a much larger clone, this may be a read error. This chain connects TRBV20-1 to TRBJ1-5; no reliable D call. This CDR3 is 15 amino acids long. CDR1 is DFQATT, CDR2 SNEGSKA, per germline (reference sequence). The CDR3 region is CSARDSLGWNRPQHF. For the CDR3, the DNA is TGCAGTGCTAGAGATTCATTGGGGTGGAATCGGCCCCAGCATTTT.

This clonotype has ten or more counts. This sequence joins TRBV20-1 and TRBJ2-5; either TRBD1 or TRBD2 may fit D (6 bases each). Germline V gives CDR1 DFQATT, CDR2 SNEGSKA (reference sequence). The CDR3 has 13 amino acids. The CDR3 protein is CTPGLGAGETQYF. In DNA form, the CDR3 reads TGCACTCCCGGCCTGGGGGCGGGGGAGACCCAGTACTTC.

A few counts support this clonotype. The rearrangement links TRBV6-2 or TRBV6-3 to TRBJ1-1, with unresolved D. V lost 5 bases to trimming and J lost 4 bases, with 11 bases between them. Germline V gene lookup returns CDR1 MNHEY and CDR2 SVGEGT. The CDR3 is 13 amino acids. The CDR3, as DNA: TGTGCCAGCAGTCCCACGTTGGTCACTGAAGCTTTCTTT. Its protein product is CASSPTLVTEAFF.

In regard to this clonotype: This could be a read error, since a much larger clone is one nucleotide away. The rearrangement links TRBV20-1 to TRBJ2-7; maybe TRBD2 (5 bases). This CDR3 contains 13 residues. The germline V gene has CDR1 DFQATT and CDR2 SNEGSKA (reference sequence). The CDR3 sequence is CSAAPLGYYKQYF. CDR3 bases: TGCAGTGCTGCCCCACTAGGATACTACAAGCAGTACTTC.

The chain combines TRBV12-3 or TRBV12-4 with TRBJ1-5; 8 bases map to TRBD1. This CDR3 has 18 residues. The V gene end was trimmed by 5 bases and the J gene end by 0 bases; junction bases not matched to a gene: 12. This CDR3 is CASSGGRTGWHSNQPQHF. CDR3 coding DNA: TGTGCCAGCAGTGGGGGTCGGACAGGGTGGCATAGCAATCAGCCCCAGCATTTT.

The CDR3 nucleotides read TGCAGTGCTAGCCCCAGCTACGAGCAGTACTTC. Protein sequence: CSASPSYEQYF. V and J are TRBV20-1 and TRBJ2-7; D is undetermined. CDR3 size: 11 residues. CDR1 DFQATT and CDR2 SNEGSKA come from the germline V gene (reference sequence). The V and J ends lost 3 bases and 3 bases respectively, with 6 bases between them.

V gene TRBV6-4 combines with J gene TRBJ2-3; weak D call: TRBD1 (6 bases). Germline CDR1 is MRHNA and CDR2 is SNTAGT. V lost 0 bases and J lost 11, with 15 bases in between. The CDR3 consists of 14 residues. The CDR3 DNA is TGTGCCAGCAGTGACTCGGGGACAACTTCTGGGCAGTATTTT. It specifies CASSDSGTTSGQYF.

The chain carries TRBV7-2 and TRBJ2-5; D possibly uses TRBD1 or TRBD2 (5 bases each). V dropped 5 bases and J dropped 5 bases, with 12 bases sitting between them. The CDR3 loop spans 13 amino acids. Germline assignment: CDR1 SGHTA and CDR2 FQGNSA. The CDR3 spells CASSHQRGETQYF. CDR3 sequence (DNA): TGTGCCAGCAGCCATCAACGGGGCGAGACCCAGTACTTC.

This chain connects TRBV29-1 to TRBJ2-2; D may correspond to TRBD1 or TRBD2 (6 bases each). In germline, CDR1 is SQVTM, CDR2 ANQGSEA. The length of the CDR3 is 15 residues. Trimming removed 6 bases at V and 2 bases at J, with 16 bases between. CDR3 amino acids: CSVYFGGVNTGELFF. CDR3 nucleotide sequence: TGCAGCGTGTATTTCGGGGGCGTTAACACCGGGGAGCTGTTTTTT.

This clonotype was seen only a few times. The rearrangement links TRBV20-1 to TRBJ2-5; 11 bases are shared with TRBD2. Germline trimming cut 0 bases from V and 5 bases from J; bases unmatched to any gene: 5. The CDR3 is 15 residues long. Germline V lookup: CDR1 DFQATT, CDR2 SNEGSKA (reference sequence). The DNA of the CDR3 is TGCAGTGCTAGAGAAGGGACTAGCGGCGGGGAGACCCAGTACTTC. Translation: CSAREGTSGGETQYF.

This clonotype was counted between two and nine times. This chain joins TRBV27 and TRBJ1-5; TRBD1 might be the D (6 bases). Germline CDR1 is MNHEY and CDR2 is SMNVEV (reference sequence). Deletions cut 3 bases from V and 6 bases from J, with 12 bases between. The CDR3 extends over 14 amino acids. The CDR3 sequence is CASSFSRGGQPQHF. In DNA form, the CDR3 reads TGTGCCAGCAGTTTTTCCAGGGGCGGTCAGCCCCAGCATTTT.

The rearrangement joins TRBV20-1 to TRBJ2-3; possibly TRBD2 for D (5 bases). CDR3 length: 15 residues. Trimming pared 3 bases from V and 1 base from J, leaving 14 bases between. Germline V gene data show CDR1 as DFQATT and CDR2 as SNEGSKA (reference sequence). The CDR3 region has the DNA TGCAGTGCTAGTGAGATCGGGGTAGGCACAGATACGCAGTATTTT. Amino acids: CSASEIGVGTDTQYF.

V is TRBV6-1 and J is TRBJ2-5, with D perhaps given as TRBD1 or TRBD2 (6 bases each). Germline CDR1 and CDR2: MNHNS and SASEGT. The CDR3 extends over 15 amino acids. V was clipped by 8 bases and J by 2 bases, with 18 bases between them. CDR3 nucleotides: TGTGCCAGCTCTCCCCCGGGGGCAGCTCAAGAGACCCAGTACTTC. This codes for CASSPPGAAQETQYF.

V usage is TRBV24-1 and J usage is TRBJ1-3; D not certain. In germline, CDR1 is KGHDR, CDR2 SFDVKD. The length of the CDR3 is 12 residues. V was shortened by 2 bases and J by 8 bases, with 6 bases between the two germline ends. The CDR3 here is CATSDYRDTIYF. As DNA, the CDR3 is TGTGCCACCAGTGATTACCGGGACACCATATATTTT.

V is TRBV5-1 and J is TRBJ1-4; possible D gene TRBD1, 5 bases. The CDR3 loop spans 14 amino acids. CDR1 is SGHRS and CDR2 is YFSETQ in the germline V gene. Trimming shortened V by 0 bases and J by 7 bases, and 10 bases separated the two germline ends. CDR3 loop: CASSLGGGSEKLFF. CDR3 DNA: TGCGCCAGCAGCTTGGGTGGGGGAAGTGAAAAACTGTTTTTT.

At least ten counts were recorded for this clonotype. The gene calls are TRBV4-1 and TRBJ2-7, with D perhaps matching TRBD1 (6 bases). V shed 1 base and J shed 2 bases, with 12 bases lying between them. The CDR3 length is 15 residues. Germline V gene data show CDR1 as MGHRA and CDR2 as YSYEKL. CDR3 in amino acids: CASSQGQGPTYEQYF. The CDR3 DNA follows: TGCGCCAGCAGCCAAGGGCAGGGGCCAACCTACGAGCAGTACTTC.

Only one count was recorded for this clonotype. The chain carries TRBV11-1 and TRBJ2-7; D might be TRBD1 (5 bases). The CDR3 runs 15 residues. Trimming shortened V by 6 bases and J by 0 bases, and 15 bases separated the two germline ends. The germline gives CDR1 SGHAT, CDR2 FQDESV (reference sequence). Here the CDR3 DNA reads TGTGCCAGCAGTTACCAGGGTACCGCCTCCTACGAGCAGTACTTC. Translating gives CASSYQGTASYEQYF.

This clonotype has only a few counts. The rearrangement links TRBV12-3 or TRBV12-4 to TRBJ2-3; 11 bases fit TRBD2. V was clipped by 6 bases and J by 3 bases; unmatched bases: 5. This CDR3 has 15 residues. The CDR3 loop reads CASRPGLAVTDTQYF. CDR3 DNA: TGTGCCAGCAGGCCGGGACTAGCGGTGACAGATACGCAGTATTTT.

This clonotype was seen at least ten times. The chain combines TRBV7-2 with TRBJ2-5, with unresolved D. Trimming pared 5 bases from V and 5 bases from J, leaving 9 bases between. Germline V lookup: CDR1 SGHTA, CDR2 FQGNSA. The CDR3 loop spans 12 amino acids. The chain's CDR3 is CASSRISETQYF. CDR3 nucleotide sequence: TGTGCCAGCAGCCGTATCAGCGAGACCCAGTACTTC.

This clonotype was counted many times. V usage is TRBV28 and J usage is TRBJ1-6; TRBD1 might be the D (6 bases). Trimming took 6 bases from V and 7 from J, leaving 13 bases between them. Germline V gene data show CDR1 as MDHEN and CDR2 as SYDVKM. CDR3 size: 14 residues. CDR3 DNA: TGTGCCAGCAGACTGGCGAGGGGGAATTCACCCCTCCACTTT. Protein product: CASRLARGNSPLHF.

For this clonotype: A junction end diverges from the germline sequence, so it may reflect a read error. The chain joins TRBV5-1 to TRBJ2-2, with a weak D call TRBD2 (5 bases). CDR1 and CDR2 (germline): SGHRS, YFSETQ. This CDR3 is built from 14 residues. CDR3 DNA sequence: TGCGCCAGCAGCTTGAGGGAGTTCACCAGGGAGCTGTTTTTT. It specifies CASSLREFTRELFF.